Shown below are 20 T cell receptor beta chains from a single sample sequenced in a study of shared clonotypes between healthy human individuals. Clones were read by immunoSEQ multiplex PCR, and TCRdb kept only the in-frame ones, dropping some. The table has 2 million to 3 million clones, 80% to 95% seen once. The material sequenced was naive CD4+ T cells from PBMCs. Sample subset: CD45RA+ positively selected. These receptors all come from a man between 18 and 35 years old in good health. Some clones in this sample may be carry-over from other donors' samples.

The chain is built from TRBV11-2 and TRBJ1-1; the match to TRBD1 covers 10 bases. The germline gives CDR1 SGHAT, CDR2 FQNNGV. J gave up 5 bases and V 1 base, and 7 bases lay outside the gene matches. This CDR3 region has 16 residues. CDR3 coding DNA: TGTGCCAGCAGCTTAGGTATGGGACAGGGGAGGACTGAAGCTTTCTTT. It encodes CASSLGMGQGRTEAFF. The full variable domain, its missing parts supplied by reference TRBV11-2 and TRBJ1-1, is EAGVAQSPRYKIIEKRQSVAFWCNPISGHATLYWYQQILGQGPKLLIQFQNNGVVDDSQLPKDRFSAERLKGVDSTLKIQPAKLEDSAVYLCASSLGMGQGRTEAFFGQGTRLTVV.

The chain joins TRBV7-6 to TRBJ2-6; D is undetermined. The ends were cut back, 5 bases at V and 7 bases at J, with 12 bases in the middle. The germline V gene encodes CDR1 SGHVS and CDR2 FNYEAQ. The CDR3 runs 14 residues. The CDR3 sequence is CASSPAPGANVLTF. In nucleotides, the CDR3 is TGTGCCAGCAGCCCGGCCCCAGGAGCCAACGTCCTGACTTTC.

This clone showed up just once. The V gene is TRBV5-5, the J gene TRBJ1-4; no reliable D call. Germline V gene lookup returns CDR1 SGHKS and CDR2 YYEKEE (reference sequence). This CDR3 contains 16 residues. V gave up 1 base and J gave up 7 bases, with 17 bases separating them. The CDR3 here is CASSLSQYGGGEKLFF. As DNA, the CDR3 is TGTGCCAGCAGCTTGTCACAGTACGGTGGAGGTGAAAAACTGTTTTTT.

The chain recombines TRBV7-8 with TRBJ2-5; D tentatively fits TRBD1 or TRBD2 (6 bases each). V was trimmed by 2 bases and J by 5 bases, leaving 12 bases between them. The germline CDR1 and CDR2 sequences are SGHVS and FQNEAQ. This CDR3 region has 14 residues. CDR3 sequence: CASSLRGDGETQYF. DNA for the CDR3: TGTGCCAGCAGCTTAAGGGGGGATGGGGAGACCCAGTACTTC.

This clone occurred once. V is TRBV5-4 and J is TRBJ2-6; D ambiguous. V dropped 1 base and J dropped 3 bases, with 5 bases sitting between them. CDR3 length: 14 amino acids. The germline V gene encodes CDR1 SGHNT and CDR2 YYREEE (reference sequence). The CDR3 spells CASSLLSGANVLTF. Written as DNA, the CDR3 is TGTGCCAGCAGCTTGCTCAGTGGGGCCAACGTCCTGACTTTC.

Here the CDR3 reads CAIRGERNPSYEQYF. In DNA form, the CDR3 reads TGTGCCATCAGGGGAGAGCGGAATCCCTCCTACGAGCAGTACTTC. The rearrangement uses TRBV10-3 and TRBJ2-7, with a tentative D call TRBD2 (5 bases). The CDR3 covers 15 residues. Germline V gives CDR1 ENHRY, CDR2 SYGVKD. V shed 6 bases and J shed 0 bases, with 15 bases lying between them.

This clone was counted once. The V gene is TRBV5-1, the J gene TRBJ2-2; D not resolved. The CDR3 covers 13 residues. Trimming shortened V by 4 bases and J by 6 bases, and 10 bases separated the two germline ends. CDR1 and CDR2 from the germline V gene are SGHRS and YFSETQ. CDR3 region: CASSQGPSGELFF. CDR3 DNA sequence: TGCGCCAGCAGCCAAGGACCGTCCGGGGAGCTGTTTTTT.

The rearrangement links TRBV5-4 to TRBJ2-7; D may be TRBD1 (6 bases). Germline V gene lookup returns CDR1 SGHNT and CDR2 YYREEE (reference sequence). Trimming shortened V by 4 bases and J by 7 bases, and 12 bases separated the two germline ends. The CDR3 extends over 12 amino acids. CDR3: CASSPRGLEQYF. The CDR3 DNA sequence: TGTGCCAGCAGCCCTAGGGGGTTAGAGCAGTACTTC.

The V call is TRBV6-6, the J call TRBJ2-5; D is ambiguous. This CDR3 comprises 13 residues. V was trimmed by 6 bases and J by 4 bases, leaving 12 bases between them. Germline assignment: CDR1 MNHNY and CDR2 SVGAGI (reference sequence). The CDR3 DNA follows: TGTGCCAGCAGCCCACAGTGGGGAGAGACCCAGTACTTC. It translates to CASSPQWGETQYF.

V and J are TRBV5-4 and TRBJ2-5; D is possibly TRBD1 or TRBD2 (5 bases each). This CDR3 region has 15 residues. The germline V gene encodes CDR1 SGHNT and CDR2 YYREEE (reference sequence). The V end lost 5 bases, the J end lost 0 bases, and 14 bases lay between the germline ends. The CDR3 bases are TGTGCCAGCAGGCCCGGGACGGCCTACCAAGAGACCCAGTACTTC. This sequence encodes CASRPGTAYQETQYF.

The chain recombines TRBV30 with TRBJ1-2, with D possibly TRBD1 on 6 matching bases. Germline values: CDR1 GTSNPN, CDR2 SVGIG (reference sequence). Between the trimmed V and J ends, which lost 8 bases and 8 bases, there was a span of 15 bases. The CDR3 runs to 11 residues. The CDR3 here is CAGAVRGGYTF. CDR3 nucleotide sequence: TGTGCCGGGGCCGTAAGGGGGGGCTACACCTTC.

The chain recombines TRBV5-4 with TRBJ2-3, with TRBD2 matching 10 bases. This CDR3 has 17 amino acids. The germline gives CDR1 SGHNT, CDR2 YYREEE (reference sequence). The trim removed 0 bases at V and 3 bases at J, leaving 7 bases unmatched. CDR3 sequence reads: CASSLGAGGPSTDTQYF. CDR3 DNA: TGTGCCAGCAGCTTGGGAGCGGGAGGGCCCTCGACAGATACGCAGTATTTT.

The V and J genes are TRBV6-5 and TRBJ2-7, with D unresolved. CDR3 size: 15 residues. The germline CDR1 and CDR2 sequences are MNHEY and SVGAGI. V shed 0 bases and J shed 5 bases, with 14 bases lying between them. CDR3 in amino acids: CASSYSTWTLNEQYF. The CDR3 DNA reads TGTGCCAGCAGTTACTCGACTTGGACCCTCAACGAGCAGTACTTC.

This clone was detected only once. V gene TRBV2 combines with J gene TRBJ1-2; D possibly corresponds to TRBD1 (5 bases). The CDR3 is 14 amino acids. Germline V gene lookup returns CDR1 SNHLY and CDR2 FYNNEI. V lost 3 bases, J lost 4 bases, and 12 bases lay in between. CDR3 loop: CASSDRTTPYGYTF. The CDR3 nucleotides are TGTGCCAGCAGTGACCGGACAACACCCTATGGCTACACCTTC.

J is TRBJ1-3 and V is TRBV9; D might be TRBD1 (5 bases). Germline V CDR1 and CDR2: SGDLS, YYNGEE. The CDR3 is made up of 15 amino acids. V was pared by 3 bases and J by 1 base, with 11 bases between. The CDR3 protein is CASSAGTTSGNTIYF. CDR3 coding DNA: TGTGCCAGCAGCGCCGGGACGACGTCTGGAAACACCATATATTTT.

A word on this clone: A junction end diverges from the germline sequence, so it may reflect a read error. The chain is built from TRBV19 and TRBJ2-6, with a weak D call TRBD2 (6 bases). The CDR3 runs to 16 residues. Germline V gene lookup returns CDR1 LNHDA and CDR2 SQIVND (reference sequence). The CDR3 nucleotides are TGTGCCAGTAGCGGTACTAGCTCCTCTGGCGCCAACGTCCTGACTTTC. Encoded protein: CASSGTSSSGANVLTF.

The J gene is TRBJ2-2, the V gene TRBV19; perhaps TRBD2 as D (6 bases). CDR1 LNHDA and CDR2 SQIVND come from the germline V gene (reference sequence). CDR3 length: 19 amino acids. V was pared by 5 bases and J by 3 bases, with 25 bases between. CDR3 nucleotides: TGTGCCAGTAGTTCAATCGGAGGCGGGGCCCCAGGCTACACCGGGGAGCTGTTTTTT. Its translation is CASSSIGGGAPGYTGELFF.

The rearrangement links TRBV11-2 to TRBJ1-1; D gene uncertain. Germline values: CDR1 SGHAT, CDR2 FQNNGV. The CDR3 is made up of 13 amino acids. With 4 bases removed from V and 1 base from J, the gap between germline ends came to 7 bases. This CDR3 is CASSYAGNTEAFF. As DNA, the CDR3 is TGTGCCAGCAGCTACGCCGGGAACACTGAAGCTTTCTTT. The full variable domain, its missing parts supplied by reference TRBV11-2 and TRBJ1-1, is EAGVAQSPRYKIIEKRQSVAFWCNPISGHATLYWYQQILGQGPKLLIQFQNNGVVDDSQLPKDRFSAERLKGVDSTLKIQPAKLEDSAVYLCASSYAGNTEAFFGQGTRLTVV.

The V call is TRBV18, the J call TRBJ2-2; 8 bases are shared with TRBD1. V lost 2 bases, J lost 4 bases, and 3 bases stayed unmatched. Germline loops: CDR1 KGHSH, CDR2 LQKENI. This CDR3 has 15 residues. This chain's CDR3 is CASSPATGGTGELFF. CDR3 in DNA: TGTGCCAGCTCACCAGCAACAGGGGGCACCGGGGAGCTGTTTTTT.

CDR3: CASSLPRGASNTIYF. Here the CDR3 DNA reads TGTGCCAGCAGCCTCCCAAGGGGGGCGAGTAACACCATATATTTT. V is TRBV6-6 and J is TRBJ1-3; TRBD1 might be the D (6 bases). The germline V gene encodes CDR1 MNHNY and CDR2 SVGAGI (reference sequence). The CDR3 is 15 residues long. Trimming took 6 bases from V and 7 from J, leaving 19 bases between them.